The clone carrying this TCR beta chain has a handful of counts. These data belong to a study of identical twins. Germline-derived CDR1 and CDR2 are DFQATT and SNEGSKA (reference sequence). J gave up 2 bases and V 5 bases, and 5 bases lay outside the gene matches. The CDR3 length is 15 residues. Via MiXCR, TCRdb re-called the 5' RACE reads, giving one row per CDR3 protein. The repertoire consists of 690,000 or so distinct CDR3 sequences, with under 9% occurring once and the leading ten covering approximately 0.89%. These data also formed part of another study, on yellow fever vaccine responses in identical twins.

Specimen: PBMCs. The sequence came from a woman between 18 and 30 years old in good health. This rearrangement joins TRBV20-1 to TRBJ2-3; 12 nucleotides align to TRBD2. CDR3 in amino acids: CSADLAGGPTDTQYF. The CDR3 DNA reads TGCAGTGCTGACCTAGCGGGAGGGCCCACAGATACGCAGTATTTT.